These T cell receptor beta chains were read from a single sample in a study of blood T cell repertoires in COVID-19. The method was immunoSEQ multiplex PCR; TCRdb's version includes in-frame clones alone and lacks a portion of them. The table has about 120,000 clones, more than 75% seen once. The sequenced material came from peripheral blood. The receptors derive from a man in his forties with acute or convalescent COVID-19. Each CDR3 is given with its conserved first and last residue. D genes are given only for firm matches. Not every row has a clone size; where given, it reads once, few, many or a size class.

j_gene,abundance,d_gene,v_gene,len,CDR3aa,CDR3nt
TRBJ2-7,once,-,TRBV25-1,13,CASSEGRPYEQYF,TGTGCCAGCAGTGAAGGCAGGCCATACGAGCAGTACTTC
TRBJ1-5,-,-,TRBV6-9,18,CASPRPEGGREGNQPQHF,TGTGCCAGCCCACGGCCTGAGGGGGGGCGAGAGGGCAATCAGCCCCAGCATTTT
TRBJ2-2,-,TRBD2,TRBV24-1,14,CATRTSGVSGELFF,TGTGCCACCAGGACTAGCGGGGTTTCCGGGGAGCTGTTTTTT
TRBJ1-1,-,TRBD1,TRBV6-2/TRBV6-3,14,CASSSQGADTEAFF,TGTGCCAGCAGTTCACAGGGGGCGGACACTGAAGCTTTCTTT
TRBJ2-3,-,TRBD2,TRBV2,16,CASSDSSGGLPDTQYF,TGTGCCAGCAGTGATTCGAGCGGGGGTTTGCCAGATACGCAGTATTTT
TRBJ1-2,-,TRBD1,TRBV7-9,14,CASSGTGVPYGYTF,TGTGCCAGCAGCGGGACAGGGGTACCATATGGCTACACCTTC
TRBJ2-7,few,-,TRBV9,14,CASSAKMGLGEQYF,TGTGCCAGCAGCGCCAAAATGGGGCTGGGCGAGCAGTACTTC
TRBJ1-5,-,-,TRBV7-9,15,CASSEGSYSNQPQHF,TGTGCCAGCAGCGAGGGTTCCTATAGCAATCAGCCCCAGCATTTT
TRBJ2-3,-,TRBD2,TRBV5-4,17,CASSWGLAGGLPDTQYF,TGTGCCAGCAGCTGGGGACTAGCGGGGGGCCTACCCGATACGCAGTATTTT
TRBJ2-3,-,TRBD2,TRBV14,20,CASSQARTGGLAGLTDTQYF,TGTGCCAGCAGCCAAGCCCGGACAGGGGGACTAGCGGGGCTCACAGATACGCAGTATTTT
TRBJ2-7,-,-,TRBV11-2,14,CASSWGVSGYEQCF,TGTGCCAGCAGCTGGGGAGTGAGTGGCTACGAGCAGTGCTTC
TRBJ2-5,-,-,TRBV4-1,16,CASSRYSGGNKETQYF,TGCGCCAGCAGCCGTTATTCGGGGGGCAATAAAGAGACCCAGTACTTC
TRBJ1-2,-,TRBD1,TRBV2,16,CASIRPGTGGDYGYTF,TGTGCCAGCATCAGACCGGGGACAGGGGGCGACTATGGCTACACCTTC
TRBJ2-1,once,TRBD2,TRBV11-2,15,CASSLGRGSYNEQFF,TGTGCCAGCAGCTTGGGGCGGGGGTCCTACAATGAGCAGTTCTTC
TRBJ2-5,-,TRBD1,TRBV24-1,15,CATSDSTGVGETQYF,TGTGCCACCAGTGATTCTACAGGGGTCGGGGAGACCCAGTACTTC
TRBJ2-1,once,TRBD2,TRBV11-3,19,CASSLVGLAGEISYNEQFF,TGTGCCAGCAGCTTAGTTGGTCTAGCGGGGGAAATCTCCTACAATGAGCAGTTCTTC
TRBJ2-1,-,TRBD2,TRBV7-3,17,CASSLAGLAGSYNEQFF,TGTGCCAGCAGCTTGGCCGGACTAGCGGGCTCCTACAATGAGCAGTTCTTC
TRBJ1-1,once,TRBD1,TRBV6-5,12,CASSYSAGGAFF,TGTGCCAGCAGTTACTCTGCAGGGGGCGCTTTCTTT
TRBJ2-7,-,TRBD2,TRBV2,15,CASSEAPTSNYEQYF,TGTGCCAGCAGTGAAGCCCCGACTAGCAACTACGAGCAGTACTTC
TRBJ2-1,-,-,TRBV11-2,14,CASSLRFWGSEQFF,TGTGCCAGCAGCTTAAGATTTTGGGGCAGTGAGCAGTTCTTC
TRBJ1-1,-,TRBD1,TRBV24-1,15,CATSDSGQASAEAFF,TGTGCCACCAGTGACTCCGGACAGGCCTCGGCTGAAGCTTTCTTT
TRBJ2-3,-,-,TRBV10-3,10,CASGLDTQYF,TGTGCCTCAGGGCTAGATACGCAGTATTTT
TRBJ2-7,-,-,TRBV9,17,CASSVGLPVAASYEQYF,TGTGCCAGCAGCGTAGGTCTTCCGGTAGCGGCGTCCTACGAGCAGTACTTC
TRBJ2-5,-,-,TRBV7-8,16,CASSLAALRGWETQYF,TGTGCCAGCAGCTTAGCTGCTCTCAGGGGTTGGGAGACCCAGTACTTC
TRBJ2-1,-,-,TRBV9,13,CASSDHDLLEQFF,TGTGCCAGCAGCGATCACGACTTGTTAGAGCAGTTCTTC
TRBJ1-2,-,-,TRBV19,14,CASSTAGVNYGYTF,TGTGCCAGTAGTACCGCGGGGGTAAACTATGGCTACACCTTC
TRBJ1-5,few,-,TRBV18,18,CASSPKRVQGWVHQPQHF,TGTGCCAGCTCACCAAAACGGGTCCAGGGGTGGGTCCATCAGCCCCAGCATTTT
TRBJ2-5,-,TRBD2,TRBV3-1/TRBV3-2,17,CASSQELAGGFQETQYF,TGTGCCAGCAGCCAAGAGCTCGCGGGGGGATTCCAAGAGACCCAGTACTTC
TRBJ2-6,-,TRBD1,TRBV5-1,17,CASSLTGQSSGANVLTF,TGCGCCAGCAGCTTAACGGGACAGTCATCTGGGGCCAACGTCCTGACTTTC
TRBJ1-4,-,-,TRBV3-1/TRBV3-2,13,CASSIRQDEKLFF,TGTGCCAGCAGCATCCGACAAGACGAAAAACTGTTTTTT
TRBJ1-1,-,-,TRBV6-5,15,CASSYAPTGNTEAFF,TGTGCCAGCAGTTACGCTCCGACAGGGAACACTGAAGCTTTCTTT
TRBJ2-6,once,-,TRBV7-6,16,CASSPGIGSGANVLTF,TGTGCCAGCAGCCCAGGTATAGGGAGTGGGGCCAACGTCCTGACTTTC
TRBJ2-5,-,-,TRBV30,14,CAWSGYRNQETQYF,TGTGCCTGGAGTGGTTACAGGAACCAAGAGACCCAGTACTTC
TRBJ1-1,few,-,TRBV6-5,14,CASSSGVVGTEAFF,TGTGCCAGCAGTTCAGGGGTTGTAGGTACTGAAGCTTTCTTT
TRBJ2-3,-,TRBD2,TRBV5-4,17,CASSRRLAGALTDTQYF,TGTGCCAGCAGCCGAAGACTAGCGGGGGCCCTCACAGATACGCAGTATTTT
TRBJ1-2,-,TRBD1,TRBV6-5,13,CASSPDRGHGYTF,TGTGCCAGCAGCCCCGACAGGGGTCATGGCTACACCTTC
TRBJ2-1,-,TRBD2,TRBV5-1,15,CASSLLAGNYNEQFF,TGCGCCAGCAGCCTACTAGCGGGGAATTACAATGAGCAGTTCTTC
TRBJ2-7,-,-,TRBV6-2/TRBV6-3,17,CASSYPWGVSRNYEQYF,TGTGCCAGCAGTTACCCTTGGGGGGTCAGTCGGAATTACGAGCAGTACTTC
TRBJ2-5,-,-,TRBV15,16,CATSRDRIGYQETQYF,TGTGCCACCAGCAGAGATCGTATCGGTTACCAAGAGACCCAGTACTTC
TRBJ1-4,-,-,TRBV5-1,14,CASSLEGGNEKLFF,TGCGCCAGCAGCTTGGAAGGGGGTAATGAAAAACTGTTTTTT
TRBJ2-5,-,TRBD1,TRBV6-5,15,CASIPPGQASGTQYF,TGTGCCAGCATTCCCCCGGGACAGGCCAGCGGGACCCAGTACTTC
TRBJ2-2,-,-,TRBV30,14,CAWRVQRDTGELFF,TGTGCCTGGAGGGTTCAGCGGGACACCGGGGAGCTGTTTTTT
TRBJ1-3,-,-,TRBV5-1,15,CASSPGGHSGNTIYF,TGCGCCAGCAGCCCCGGTGGGCACTCTGGAAACACCATATATTTT
TRBJ1-1,-,TRBD1,TRBV27,14,CASSTRQGRTEAFF,TGTGCCAGCAGTACCCGACAGGGGCGTACTGAAGCTTTCTTT
TRBJ2-1,-,TRBD2,TRBV30,15,CAWTPSGGAGYEQFF,TGTGCCTGGACCCCAAGCGGGGGGGCTGGCTATGAGCAGTTCTTC
TRBJ2-7,-,TRBD1,TRBV4-1,19,CASSQDVGSGTGFTYEQYF,TGCGCCAGCAGCCAAGATGTCGGATCGGGGACAGGGTTTACCTACGAGCAGTACTTC
TRBJ1-6,-,TRBD1,TRBV30,16,CAWSPDRGGGNSPLHF,TGTGCCTGGAGTCCCGACAGGGGGGGTGGTAATTCACCCCTCCACTTT
TRBJ2-3,-,-,TRBV12-3/TRBV12-4,13,CASSFSPPDTQYF,TGTGCCAGCAGTTTCTCCCCCCCGGATACGCAGTATTTT
TRBJ2-7,-,-,TRBV7-2,17,CASSLGPYLAEGYEQYF,TGTGCCAGCAGCTTAGGCCCCTACCTAGCTGAGGGCTACGAGCAGTACTTC
TRBJ2-1,-,-,TRBV5-6,14,CASRADRGYNEQFF,TGTGCCAGCAGGGCAGACCGAGGCTACAATGAGCAGTTCTTC
TRBJ1-1,few,-,TRBV11-2,14,CASSLRTLRTEAFF,TGTGCCAGCAGCTTGAGGACATTGCGCACTGAAGCTTTCTTT
TRBJ2-3,-,TRBD1,TRBV5-1,15,CASSWGGQGGDTQYF,TGCGCCAGCAGCTGGGGGGGACAGGGAGGAGATACGCAGTATTTT
TRBJ2-3,-,-,TRBV4-3,17,CASSQGLGLGFSDTQYF,TGCGCCAGCAGCCAAGGCCTCGGACTCGGGTTTTCAGATACGCAGTATTTT
TRBJ2-7,few,-,TRBV7-8,15,CASSPTPGLTYEQYF,TGTGCCAGCAGCCCTACCCCAGGACTGACCTACGAGCAGTACTTC
TRBJ2-7,-,TRBD2,TRBV2,15,CASIRGGGGSYEQYF,TGTGCCAGCATAAGAGGCGGCGGGGGATCCTACGAGCAGTACTTC
TRBJ2-2,-,-,TRBV7-3,15,CASSLERANTGELFF,TGTGCCAGCAGCTTAGAGCGTGCGAACACCGGGGAGCTGTTTTTT
TRBJ1-2,-,-,TRBV27,16,CASSAILDRHRYGYTF,TGTGCCAGCAGTGCCATCCTCGACAGGCATAGGTATGGCTACACCTTC